This T cell receptor (beta chain) comes out of a study of CD8+ T cells in alopecia areata. Study findings and constraints: Scalp samples also yield sequences from resident alphabeta T cells of normal skin. Tofacitinib significantly brought down scalp clonality and expanded CD8+ clones among top 100.

This clone was seen a few times. Its antigen is unknown. The sequencing template was cDNA reverse transcribed from extracted RNA. Some clones are missing from TCRdb's copy, which holds only in-frame ones; the method was immunoSEQ multiplex PCR. The sample holds over 150,000 clones, roughly 50% seen once. Treatment specified: oral pan-JAK inhibitor, 5-10 mg twice daily. CDR1 and CDR2 (germline): SGHDT, YYEEEE. The CDR3 contains 13 residues. V lost 2 bases to trimming and J lost 7 bases, with 10 bases between them. The sequence came from a human donor with alopecia areata. The rearrangement uses TRBV5-6 and TRBJ2-4; D remains unclear. The material was CD8+ T cells sorted from blood, obtained at week 24, from a patient treated with tofacitinib. The CDR3 sequence: CASSLGQNNIQYF. DNA of the CDR3: TGTGCCAGCAGCTTAGGGCAGAACAACATTCAGTACTTC. The complete variable domain, with remaining parts taken from reference TRBV5-6 and TRBJ2-4, reads DAGVTQSPTHLIKTRGQQVTLRCSPKSGHDTVSWYQQALGQGPQFIFQYYEEEERQRGNFPDRFSGHQFPNYSSELNVNALLLGDSALYLCASSLGQNNIQYFGAGTRLSVL.